These T cell receptor beta chains were read from a single sample in a study of T-cell reconstitution after alpha-beta-depleted transplantation in children. TCRdb called the PCR reads again in MiXCR, with one record for every CDR3 protein. The sample consists of hundreds of thousands of distinct CDR3 sequences, 9.5% to 13% of them appearing once. This specimen consisted of PBMCs, obtained before TCRalphabeta/CD19-depleted stem cell transplant. Receptor source: a child under three years old with acute myeloid leukemia, due to receive a stem cell transplant. Both conserved end residues are part of each CDR3. D genes are given only for firm matches. The size field is filled for only some rows; it gives once, few, many or a size class.

D gene: -; clone size: many; V gene: TRBV24-1; J gene: TRBJ2-5; CDR3 DNA: TGTGCCACCAGTGATTTTTTACACCAAGGGGCTAAAGAGACCCAGTACTTC; CDR3 protein: CATSDFLHQGAKETQYF
D gene: TRBD1; clone size: many; V gene: TRBV12-3/TRBV12-4; J gene: TRBJ2-7; CDR3 DNA: TGTGCCAGCACCAAAGACAGGGGACAGTCTAACGAGCAGTACTTC; CDR3 protein: CASTKDRGQSNEQYF
D gene: -; clone size: many; V gene: TRBV24-1; J gene: TRBJ2-7; CDR3 DNA: TGTGCCACCAGTGATTTGTTTTTGGGCGAGCAGTACTTC; CDR3 protein: CATSDLFLGEQYF
D gene: -; clone size: many; V gene: TRBV6-5; J gene: TRBJ1-2; CDR3 DNA: TGTGCCAGCAGTTACTCGAGTAGCTTGCTCCTCTATGGCTACACCTTC; CDR3 protein: CASSYSSSLLLYGYTF
D gene: TRBD2; clone size: many; V gene: TRBV3-1; J gene: TRBJ2-1; CDR3 DNA: TGTGCCAGCAGCCAAGTTAAGGGCGGGAGCTACAATGAGCAGTTCTTC; CDR3 protein: CASSQVKGGSYNEQFF
D gene: TRBD1; clone size: many; V gene: TRBV6-2/TRBV6-3; J gene: TRBJ2-1; CDR3 DNA: TGTGCCAGCAGTTACTTTCCGGGACAGGGAGACGATGAGCAGTTCTTC; CDR3 protein: CASSYFPGQGDDEQFF
D gene: TRBD1; clone size: many; V gene: TRBV29-1; J gene: TRBJ1-1; CDR3 DNA: TGCAGCGTTGAAGACAGGGGGGGCACTGAAGCTTTCTTT; CDR3 protein: CSVEDRGGTEAFF
D gene: -; clone size: many; V gene: TRBV18; J gene: TRBJ2-7; CDR3 DNA: TGTGCCAGCTCACTTGACTTAACCTCCTACGAGCAGTACTTC; CDR3 protein: CASSLDLTSYEQYF
D gene: -; clone size: many; V gene: TRBV11-2; J gene: TRBJ1-1; CDR3 DNA: TGTGCCAGCAGCTTAGTCTTAGACACTGAAGCTTTCTTT; CDR3 protein: CASSLVLDTEAFF
D gene: TRBD2; clone size: many; V gene: TRBV6-1; J gene: TRBJ2-3; CDR3 DNA: TGTGCCAGCAGAAAATTCGGGCTAGCGGTAGATACGCAGTATTTT; CDR3 protein: CASRKFGLAVDTQYF
D gene: -; clone size: many; V gene: TRBV18; J gene: TRBJ2-1; CDR3 DNA: TGTGCCAGCTCACCCGCTTGGGACTTTTCCTACAATGAGCAGTTCTTC; CDR3 protein: CASSPAWDFSYNEQFF
D gene: -; clone size: many; V gene: TRBV7-9; J gene: TRBJ1-1; CDR3 DNA: TGTGCCAGCAGCTTTCCAGTCACTGAAGCTTTCTTT; CDR3 protein: CASSFPVTEAFF
D gene: -; clone size: many; V gene: TRBV20-1; J gene: TRBJ1-2; CDR3 DNA: TGCAGTGCTAGAGAGCTGCTGGGGAACTATGGCTACACCTTC; CDR3 protein: CSARELLGNYGYTF
D gene: -; clone size: -; V gene: TRBV19; J gene: TRBJ1-2; CDR3 DNA: TGTGCCAGTAGTTTATCCGGGACATCGATAAACTATGGCTACACCTTC; CDR3 protein: CASSLSGTSINYGYTF
D gene: -; clone size: many; V gene: TRBV7-3; J gene: TRBJ2-3; CDR3 DNA: TGTGCCAGCAGCTTAGCGGGAATCACAGATACGCAGTATTTT; CDR3 protein: CASSLAGITDTQYF
D gene: -; clone size: few; V gene: TRBV2; J gene: TRBJ1-1; CDR3 DNA: TGTGCCAGCAGTGAAGCGCCGATCGGGGCCGGGGGGGTTACTGAAGCTTTCTTT; CDR3 protein: CASSEAPIGAGGVTEAFF
D gene: TRBD2; clone size: -; V gene: TRBV29-1; J gene: TRBJ2-2; CDR3 DNA: TGCAGCGTTGAGGGGGGGGAGCGTGGCACCGGGGAGCTGTTTTTT; CDR3 protein: CSVEGGERGTGELFF
D gene: -; clone size: many; V gene: TRBV27; J gene: TRBJ2-2; CDR3 DNA: TGTGCCAGCGCGGACATAGCGAACACCGGGGAGCTGTTTTTT; CDR3 protein: CASADIANTGELFF
D gene: -; clone size: many; V gene: TRBV5-1; J gene: TRBJ2-5; CDR3 DNA: TGCGCCAGCAGCCCCCTCCCGTGGTTGGAGACCCAGTACTTC; CDR3 protein: CASSPLPWLETQYF
D gene: TRBD1; clone size: many; V gene: TRBV12-3/TRBV12-4; J gene: TRBJ1-1; CDR3 DNA: TGTGCCAGCAAGCAGACAGGGGGAGTGAACACTGAAGCTTTCTTT; CDR3 protein: CASKQTGGVNTEAFF
D gene: -; clone size: many; V gene: TRBV5-1; J gene: TRBJ2-3; CDR3 DNA: TGCGCCAGCAGCTCATCAACGATACCATTGGATACGCAGTATTTT; CDR3 protein: CASSSSTIPLDTQYF
D gene: TRBD2; clone size: many; V gene: TRBV5-1; J gene: TRBJ2-5; CDR3 DNA: TGCGCCAGCAGCTTGCCGGGACTAGCGGGAAAGGAGACCCAGTACTTC; CDR3 protein: CASSLPGLAGKETQYF
D gene: -; clone size: few; V gene: TRBV20-1; J gene: TRBJ2-1; CDR3 DNA: TGCAGTGCCCCACCCCGGACGCGGGTAGACAATGAGCAGTTCTTC; CDR3 protein: CSAPPRTRVDNEQFF
D gene: TRBD1; clone size: many; V gene: TRBV2; J gene: TRBJ2-7; CDR3 DNA: TGTGCCAGCAGAAGACAGGGGAAGTACTACGAGCAGTACTTC; CDR3 protein: CASRRQGKYYEQYF
D gene: TRBD1; clone size: many; V gene: TRBV25-1; J gene: TRBJ1-2; CDR3 DNA: TGTGCCAGCAGGACCCTCGGACAGGGTGATAGGTATGGCTACACCTTC; CDR3 protein: CASRTLGQGDRYGYTF
D gene: -; clone size: many; V gene: TRBV3-1; J gene: TRBJ1-4; CDR3 DNA: TGTGCCAGCAGCCAAGCGAGGGGTGGGGGTGAAAAACTGTTTTTT; CDR3 protein: CASSQARGGGEKLFF
D gene: TRBD1; clone size: many; V gene: TRBV29-1; J gene: TRBJ1-2; CDR3 DNA: TGCAGCGTTGTCCGGGACAGAAAAAACTATGGCTACACCTTC; CDR3 protein: CSVVRDRKNYGYTF
D gene: TRBD2; clone size: -; V gene: TRBV3-1; J gene: TRBJ2-1; CDR3 DNA: TGTGCCAGCAGCCAAGGGACTAGAAACTACAATGAGCAGTTCTTC; CDR3 protein: CASSQGTRNYNEQFF
D gene: -; clone size: many; V gene: TRBV7-6; J gene: TRBJ2-7; CDR3 DNA: TGTGCCAGCAGCGACTTTGTAGGCGAGCAGTACTTC; CDR3 protein: CASSDFVGEQYF
D gene: -; clone size: -; V gene: TRBV12-3/TRBV12-4; J gene: TRBJ2-7; CDR3 DNA: TGTGCCAGCAGTTTTGAGGGTCAGGTCGAGCAGTACTTC; CDR3 protein: CASSFEGQVEQYF
D gene: -; clone size: many; V gene: TRBV20-1; J gene: TRBJ1-1; CDR3 DNA: TGCAGTGCTAGTCCCGGCACTGAAGCTTTCTTT; CDR3 protein: CSASPGTEAFF